This passage covers 27 T cell receptor beta chains from one sample sequenced in a study of OX40 agonist ivuxolimab in advanced cancers. Assay used: immunoSEQ multiplex PCR; TCRdb lists only in-frame clones, some missing. Found here are about 58,000 clones, roughly 87% of them singletons; the top ten hold about 12%. Sequencing used CD4+ or CD8+ T cells sorted from blood, obtained in a trial of the OX40 agonist ivuxolimab. The receptor set was obtained from an adult with an advanced solid tumor such as melanoma, head and neck, liver or kidney cancer.

The CDR3 protein is CASGGGRSYNEQFF. The CDR3 nucleotides are TGTGCCAGCGGGGGAGGGCGTTCCTACAATGAGCAGTTCTTC. J is TRBJ2-1 and V is TRBV2; 7 nucleotides line up with TRBD2. V shed 8 bases and J 1 base; nucleotides not matched to a gene: 5. The germline V gene encodes CDR1 SNHLY and CDR2 FYNNEI. This CDR3 is built from 14 residues. The variable domain in full, completed from reference TRBV2 and TRBJ2-1, reads EPEVTQTPSHQVTQMGQEVILRCVPISNHLYFYWYRQILGQKVEFLVSFYNNEISEKSEIFDDQFSVERPDGSNFTLKIRSTKLEDSAMYFCASGGGRSYNEQFFGPGTRLTVL.

This sequence joins TRBV10-3 and TRBJ2-7; TRBD1 is a possible D gene (5 bases). Germline V gives CDR1 ENHRY, CDR2 SYGVKD. Trimming took 5 bases from V and 4 from J, leaving 9 bases between them. The CDR3 has 12 amino acids. CDR3 nucleotide sequence: TGTGCCATCAGTTCGACAGATTACGAGCAGTACGTC. Residues: CAISSTDYEQYV.

The chain combines TRBV27 with TRBJ2-1, with D hard to call. The germline gives CDR1 MNHEY, CDR2 SMNVEV (reference sequence). The CDR3 has 13 amino acids. V was clipped by 2 bases and J by 7 bases, with 9 bases between them. The DNA for the CDR3 is TGTGCCAGCAGTTTAAAGGCTACAAATGAGCAGTTCTTC. It is translated as CASSLKATNEQFF.

This clone was found once. The chain has TRBV7-2 and TRBJ2-5; D tentatively fits TRBD1 or TRBD2 (5 bases each). The V and J ends lost 6 bases and 1 base respectively, with 12 bases between them. The V gene's germline CDR1 is SGHTA and CDR2 FQGNSA. The length of the CDR3 is 14 residues. The CDR3 loop reads CASRHPGAQETQYF. CDR3 sequence (DNA): TGTGCCAGCAGACACCCCGGGGCCCAAGAGACCCAGTACTTC.

V gene TRBV28 combines with J gene TRBJ1-5; TRBD1 might be the D (6 bases). There are 18 residues in the CDR3. The ends were cut back, 5 bases at V and 0 bases at J, with 20 bases in the middle. Germline CDR1 and CDR2: MDHEN and SYDVKM. The CDR3 coding sequence is TGTGCCAGCAGTAACAACCGGGACACAGCATATAGCAATCAGCCCCAGCATTTT. Translating gives CASSNNRDTAYSNQPQHF.

This clone was recorded only once. V is TRBV7-8 and J is TRBJ2-1; maybe TRBD1 (6 bases). The germline gives CDR1 SGHVS, CDR2 FQNEAQ. V was cut by 1 base and J by 6 bases, with 10 bases left in between. The CDR3 covers 14 residues. The CDR3: CASSLEGGVNEQFF. CDR3 DNA sequence: TGTGCCAGCAGCTTAGAAGGGGGAGTCAATGAGCAGTTCTTC.

The chain combines TRBV12-5 with TRBJ2-2, with D perhaps TRBD2 (6 bases). This CDR3 is 16 amino acids long. The V gene lost 3 bases and the J gene lost 7 bases, with 18 bases spanning the gap. Germline loops: CDR1 LGHNT, CDR2 FRNRAP. The DNA for the CDR3 is TGTGCTAGTGGTTTTGAGGGGACTCCGGGCTTCGGGGAGCTGTTTTTT. Its translation is CASGFEGTPGFGELFF.

This chain joins TRBV4-1 and TRBJ2-1; 9 bases line up with TRBD2. V was clipped by 1 base and J by 8 bases; unmatched bases: 6. The germline V gene has CDR1 MGHRA and CDR2 YSYEKL. The length of the CDR3 is 15 residues. As DNA, the CDR3 is TGCGCCAGCAGCCAAGTGCGGGAGGGCCTATATGAGCAGTTCTTC. It yields the protein CASSQVREGLYEQFF.

The chain employs TRBV9 and TRBJ2-5; 7 positions match TRBD1. Losses at the gene ends were 0 bases for V and 4 bases for J; bases not matched to a gene: 9. Germline V gives CDR1 SGDLS, CDR2 YYNGEE. CDR3 length: 16 residues. The CDR3 region has the DNA TGTGCCAGCAGCGTAGGAGGGGGCAATTGGGGAGAGACCCAGTACTTC. Its translation is CASSVGGGNWGETQYF.

The rearrangement links TRBV27 to TRBJ2-1; 8 bases are a match to TRBD2. CDR3 length: 18 residues. Germline V lookup: CDR1 MNHEY, CDR2 SMNVEV (reference sequence). V lost 4 bases to trimming and J lost 0 bases; unmatched junction nucleotides: 11. CDR3 residues: CASSSPWGAGDSYNEQFF. The CDR3 nucleotides are TGTGCCAGCAGTTCCCCCTGGGGAGCGGGAGACTCCTACAATGAGCAGTTCTTC.

V is TRBV5-5 and J is TRBJ1-1, with 8 bases lining up with TRBD1. CDR3 length: 14 residues. Germline assignment: CDR1 SGHKS and CDR2 YYEKEE (reference sequence). V trimming: 3 bases; J trimming: 6 bases; junction bases outside the gene matches: 7. CDR3 sequence: CASSSGGGGAEAFF. CDR3 DNA: TGTGCCAGCAGCTCAGGGGGCGGGGGAGCTGAAGCTTTCTTT.

The chain carries TRBV6-6 and TRBJ1-4; D uncertain. V dropped 0 bases and J dropped 5 bases, with 10 bases sitting between them. This CDR3 comprises 15 residues. Germline V CDR1 and CDR2: MNHNY, SVGAGI (reference sequence). CDR3 bases: TGTGCCAGCAGTTACTCTGGGCAGTCAAATGAAAAACTGTTTTTT. The encoded protein is CASSYSGQSNEKLFF.

Only one count was recorded for this clone. CDR3 nucleotide sequence: TGCAGCGTCGGTAAAGGTAATGAGCAGTTCTTC. This codes for CSVGKGNEQFF. The rearrangement joins TRBV29-1 to TRBJ2-1, with D unresolved. V shed 6 bases and J shed 7 bases, with 10 bases lying between them. The CDR3 contains 11 residues. CDR1 is SQVTM, CDR2 ANQGSEA, per germline.

The rearrangement uses TRBV30 and TRBJ2-5; D gene ambiguous. The CDR3 is 11 amino acids. Trimming stripped 3 bases from V and 5 bases from J, with 7 bases between. Germline assignment: CDR1 GTSNPN and CDR2 SVGIG (reference sequence). The CDR3 spells CAWSAGETQYF. In DNA, the CDR3 is TGTGCCTGGAGCGCTGGGGAGACCCAGTACTTC.

The table lists this clone with a few counts. The chain combines TRBV4-1 with TRBJ1-3, with D unclear. Germline CDR1 and CDR2: MGHRA and YSYEKL. The length of the CDR3 is 16 residues. The V end lost 1 base, the J end lost 9 bases, and 19 bases lay between the germline ends. The CDR3 region has the DNA TGCGCCAGCAGCCAAGCTCATCGGGCCCCTAGACCCACCATATATTTT. This codes for CASSQAHRAPRPTIYF.

The gene calls are TRBV2 and TRBJ2-7, with 13 bases that match TRBD2. Germline CDR1 SNHLY, CDR2 FYNNEI. The CDR3 spans 17 residues. V shed 11 bases, J shed 5 bases, and the junction held 18 bases outside the gene matches. CDR3 sequence reads: CASYGLAGEWGDDEQYF. The CDR3, as DNA: TGTGCCTCCTACGGACTAGCGGGAGAGTGGGGTGACGACGAGCAGTACTTC.

This chain joins TRBV7-8 and TRBJ1-3; D may be TRBD1 (6 bases). Deletions cut 8 bases from V and 0 bases from J, with 20 bases between. Germline V gene data show CDR1 as SGHVS and CDR2 as FQNEAQ. The CDR3 is 17 amino acids. In nucleotides, the CDR3 is TGTGCCAGCGCGTACCGGCGGGGGGGCCACTCTGGAAACACCATATATTTT. Its translation: CASAYRRGGHSGNTIYF.

The chain carries TRBV27 and TRBJ2-5; TRBD2 is a possible D gene (6 bases). V shed 4 bases and J shed 2 bases, with 14 bases lying between them. In germline, CDR1 is MNHEY, CDR2 SMNVEV (reference sequence). The CDR3 has 15 residues. The CDR3 DNA sequence: TGTGCCAGCAGTTCTGTAGCGGAGGTTCAAGAGACCCAGTACTTC. Residues: CASSSVAEVQETQYF.

This clone has a single count. The gene calls are TRBV13 and TRBJ2-1; 8 nucleotides match TRBD2. This CDR3 has 14 amino acids. CDR1 and CDR2 from the germline V gene are PRHDT and FYEKMQ (reference sequence). V lost 6 bases, J lost 0 bases, and 1 base stayed unmatched. The CDR3 here is CASRSGSSYNEQFF. The CDR3 DNA sequence: TGTGCCAGCAGAAGCGGGAGCTCCTACAATGAGCAGTTCTTC.

The chain has TRBV28 and TRBJ1-5; weak D call: TRBD1 (5 bases). V was cut by 6 bases and J by 0 bases, with 9 bases left in between. CDR3 length: 14 residues. Germline CDR1 is MDHEN and CDR2 is SYDVKM. The CDR3 DNA reads as TGTGCCAGCAGGTTCGGGGGTAGCAATCAGCCCCAGCATTTT. The encoded protein is CASRFGGSNQPQHF.

The CDR3 region is CASRPGDSSYEQYF. CDR3 coding DNA: TGTGCCAGCAGACCCGGGGACAGCTCCTACGAGCAGTACTTC. The J gene is TRBJ2-7, the V gene TRBV7-9, with 7 positions matching TRBD1. V lost 6 bases and J lost 0; bases outside the gene matches: 5. The CDR3 is 14 amino acids. Germline CDR1 is SEHNR and CDR2 is FQNEAQ (reference sequence).

The V call is TRBV5-1, the J call TRBJ1-3; D is ambiguous. The germline V gene encodes CDR1 SGHRS and CDR2 YFSETQ. The CDR3 length is 15 residues. V lost 4 bases, J lost 0 bases, and 11 bases lay in between. The CDR3 loop reads CASSPPGTSGNTIYF. The CDR3 nucleotides read TGCGCCAGCAGCCCTCCGGGAACCTCTGGAAACACCATATATTTT.

This clone is a singleton in its sample. The rearrangement links TRBV7-9 to TRBJ2-2; the D call may be TRBD1 or TRBD2 (5 bases each). The CDR3 has 15 residues. Germline CDR1 reads SEHNR; CDR2 reads FQNEAQ (reference sequence). Trimming shortened V by 2 bases and J by 3 bases, and 10 bases separated the two germline ends. CDR3 amino acids: CASSLRDDYTGELFF. In DNA form, the CDR3 reads TGTGCCAGCAGCTTACGGGACGACTACACCGGGGAGCTGTTTTTT.

The chain is built from TRBV5-6 and TRBJ2-5, with TRBD1 matching over 10 bases. This CDR3 is built from 16 residues. Germline V gene data show CDR1 as SGHDT and CDR2 as YYEEEE. V lost 3 bases and J lost 3; bases outside the gene matches: 8. The DNA of the CDR3 is TGTGCCAGCAGCTCGTCCGGGACAGGGGTGGAAGAGACCCAGTACTTC. As protein: CASSSSGTGVEETQYF.

The J gene is TRBJ2-2, the V gene TRBV30; no definite D call. Germline V gene lookup returns CDR1 GTSNPN and CDR2 SVGIG (reference sequence). The V and J ends lost 3 bases and 2 bases respectively, with 13 bases between them. This CDR3 region has 15 residues. The CDR3 sequence is CAWRMAALNTGELFF. Written as DNA, the CDR3 is TGTGCCTGGAGAATGGCAGCTCTAAACACCGGGGAGCTGTTTTTT.

The J gene is TRBJ2-3, the V gene TRBV28; D is ambiguous. Trimming left V 4 bases short and J 4 bases short, with 15 bases between. From germline, CDR1 is MDHEN and CDR2 SYDVKM. This CDR3 has 15 amino acids. CDR3 sequence: CASSSLSNGPDTQYF. In nucleotides, the CDR3 is TGTGCCAGCAGTTCACTTAGCAATGGGCCAGATACGCAGTATTTT.

The chain is built from TRBV4-3 and TRBJ2-1; 14 bases fit TRBD2. V dropped 2 bases and J dropped 7; count of bases not matched to a gene: 4. Germline assignment: CDR1 LGHNA and CDR2 YSLEER. The CDR3 is 16 residues long. The CDR3 DNA reads TGCGCCAGCAGCCAAAATGGACTAGCGGGAGGAAATGAGCAGTTCTTC. It is translated as CASSQNGLAGGNEQFF.